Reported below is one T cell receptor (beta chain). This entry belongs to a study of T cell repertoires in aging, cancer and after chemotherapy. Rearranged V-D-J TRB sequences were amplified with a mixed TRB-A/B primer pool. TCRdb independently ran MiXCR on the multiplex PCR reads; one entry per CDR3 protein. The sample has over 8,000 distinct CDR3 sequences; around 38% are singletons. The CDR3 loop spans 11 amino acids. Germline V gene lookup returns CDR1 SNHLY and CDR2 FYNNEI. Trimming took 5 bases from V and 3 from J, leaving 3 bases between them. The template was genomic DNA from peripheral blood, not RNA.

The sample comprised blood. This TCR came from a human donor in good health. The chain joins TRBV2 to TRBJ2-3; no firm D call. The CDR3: CASSSTDTQYF. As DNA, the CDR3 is TGTGCCAGCAGTTCTACAGATACGCAGTATTTT. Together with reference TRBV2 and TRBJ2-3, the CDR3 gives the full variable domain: EPEVTQTPSHQVTQMGQEVILRCVPISNHLYFYWYRQILGQKVEFLVSFYNNEISEKSEIFDDQFSVERPDGSNFTLKIRSTKLEDSAMYFCASSSTDTQYFGPGTRLTVL.